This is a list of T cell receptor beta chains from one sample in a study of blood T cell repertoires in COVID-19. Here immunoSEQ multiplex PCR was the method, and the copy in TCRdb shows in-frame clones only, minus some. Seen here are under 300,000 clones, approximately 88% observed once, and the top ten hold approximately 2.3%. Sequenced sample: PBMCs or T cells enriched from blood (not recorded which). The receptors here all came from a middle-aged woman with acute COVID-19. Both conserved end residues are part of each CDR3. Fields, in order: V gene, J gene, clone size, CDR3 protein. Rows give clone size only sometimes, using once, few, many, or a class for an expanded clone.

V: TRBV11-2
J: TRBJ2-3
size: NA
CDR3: CASSSRLSTDTQYF

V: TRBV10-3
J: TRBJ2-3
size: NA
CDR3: CAISGTSGSLGSTDTQYF

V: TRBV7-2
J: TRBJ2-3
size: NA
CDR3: CASSLGTPSGTQYF

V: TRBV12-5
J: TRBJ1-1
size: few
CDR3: CASGWGGTTEAFF

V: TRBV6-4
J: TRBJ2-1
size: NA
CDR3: CASSDSKVGRGYNEQFF

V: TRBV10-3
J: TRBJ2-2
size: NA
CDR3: CAISGSGVGNTGELFF

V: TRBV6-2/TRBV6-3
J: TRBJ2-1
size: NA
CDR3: CASSLLELNEQFF

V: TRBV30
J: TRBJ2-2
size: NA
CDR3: CAWSVFRAGELFF

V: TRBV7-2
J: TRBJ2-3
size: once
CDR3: CASSLDGSTDTQYF

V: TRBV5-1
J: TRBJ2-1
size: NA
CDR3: CASSLLRTSGGNEQFF

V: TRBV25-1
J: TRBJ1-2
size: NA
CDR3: CASSELTGGNYGYTF

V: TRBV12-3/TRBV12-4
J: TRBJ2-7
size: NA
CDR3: CASSRSSYEQYF

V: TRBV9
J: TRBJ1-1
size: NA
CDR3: CASSVSAGDTEAFF

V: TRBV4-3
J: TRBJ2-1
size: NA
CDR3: CASSQGTGDYNEQFF

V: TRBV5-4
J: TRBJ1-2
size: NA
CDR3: CASSPRGQNYGYTF

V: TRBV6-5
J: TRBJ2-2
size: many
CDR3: CASSYKGVDAGELFF

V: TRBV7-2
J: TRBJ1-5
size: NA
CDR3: CASSITGSGSNQPQHF

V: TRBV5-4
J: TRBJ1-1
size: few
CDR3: CASSLRRHTEAFF

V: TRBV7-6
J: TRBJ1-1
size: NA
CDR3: CASSLPSGGAEIEAFF

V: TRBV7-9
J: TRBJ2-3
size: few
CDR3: CASSVADRGVDTDTQYF

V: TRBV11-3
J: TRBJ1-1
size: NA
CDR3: CASSFTQVAEAFF

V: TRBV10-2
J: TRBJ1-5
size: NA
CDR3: CASRDRGLRQPQHF

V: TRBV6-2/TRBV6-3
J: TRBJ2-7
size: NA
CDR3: CASSYQGLGDEQYF

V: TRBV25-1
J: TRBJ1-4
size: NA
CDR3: CASKGYGEKLFF

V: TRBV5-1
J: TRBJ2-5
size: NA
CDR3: CASSPGGYDKETQYF

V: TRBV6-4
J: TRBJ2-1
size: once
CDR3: CASSDSFGASSYNEQFF

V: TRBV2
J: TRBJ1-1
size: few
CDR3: CASRPTPDREAFF

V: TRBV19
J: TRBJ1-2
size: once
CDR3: CASKPTLVGVGGYTF

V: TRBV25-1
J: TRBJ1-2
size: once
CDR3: CASSVVGQGIYGYTF

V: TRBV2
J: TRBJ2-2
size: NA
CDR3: CASRETGIGELFF

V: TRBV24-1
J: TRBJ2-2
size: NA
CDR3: CATAGGTPNTGELFF

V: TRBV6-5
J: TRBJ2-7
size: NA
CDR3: CASRLTGGSHEQYF

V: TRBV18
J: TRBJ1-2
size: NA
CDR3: CASSPPVLTGDGYTF

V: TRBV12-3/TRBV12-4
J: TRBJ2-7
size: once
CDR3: CASSLFSPYEQYF

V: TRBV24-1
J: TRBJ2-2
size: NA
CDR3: CATSDLNKPAGELFF

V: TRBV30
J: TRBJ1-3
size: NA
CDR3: CAWRAAGAGNTIYF

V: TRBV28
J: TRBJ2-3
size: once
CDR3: CASSLGQGADTQYF

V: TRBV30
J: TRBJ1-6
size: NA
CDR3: CAWSVATVNSPLHF

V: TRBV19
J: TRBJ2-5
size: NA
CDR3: CASSMGLAGGTETQYF

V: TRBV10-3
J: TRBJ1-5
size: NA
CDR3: CAIATDRGGQPQHF

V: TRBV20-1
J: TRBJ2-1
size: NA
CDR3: CSAEDNEQFF

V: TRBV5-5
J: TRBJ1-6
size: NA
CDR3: CASSSAGRAFINSPLHF

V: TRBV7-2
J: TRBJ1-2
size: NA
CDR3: CASSLGRGGYTF

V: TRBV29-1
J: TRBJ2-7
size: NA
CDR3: CSVETGQNYEQYF

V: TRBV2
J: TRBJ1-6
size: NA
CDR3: CASRTRTGNSPLHF

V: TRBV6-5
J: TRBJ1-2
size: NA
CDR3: CASSLDRGYGYTF